The 27 T cell receptor beta chains below were found in one sample sequenced in a study of patients and donors after allogeneic stem cell transplantation. MiXCR, run by TCRdb on the RT-PCR reads, gives a single entry per CDR3 protein. The data show more than 150,000 distinct CDR3 sequences, around two fifths seen once. The sequencing sample was made of blood, either unsorted or a sorted T cell fraction (not recorded which). These receptors were collected from a human donor who was either an allogeneic HSCT recipient or a stem cell or donor lymphocyte infusion donor (not recorded which). It is not recorded whose cells these are; they may come from a transplant donor.

The CDR3 coding sequence is TGTGCCAGCAGCCCTGGGACAGCTTTGACCCAGTACTTC. Residues: CASSPGTALTQYF. The chain employs TRBV7-2 and TRBJ2-5, with 7 bases identical to TRBD1. CDR3 size: 13 residues. Looked up from germline, CDR1 is SGHTA and CDR2 is FQGNSA. The V and J ends lost 5 bases and 7 bases, in that order; junction bases with no gene match: 7.

Ten or more counts support this clonotype. The rearrangement uses TRBV10-3 and TRBJ1-1; D might be TRBD1 (5 bases). Trimming pared 3 bases from V and 0 bases from J, leaving 8 bases between. CDR1 is ENHRY, CDR2 SYGVKD, per germline. The CDR3 is 14 amino acids. CDR3 DNA: TGTGCCATCAGTGATATGGGGGTGAACACTGAAGCTTTCTTT. Protein product: CAISDMGVNTEAFF.

V gene TRBV15 combines with J gene TRBJ2-3; 8 nucleotides align to TRBD1. V lost 5 bases to trimming and J lost 1 base; unmatched junction nucleotides: 5. Looked up from germline, CDR1 is LNHNV and CDR2 is YYDKDF (reference sequence). This CDR3 is built from 15 residues. CDR3 residues: CATSHRGFGTDTQYF. DNA of the CDR3: TGTGCCACCAGCCACAGGGGGTTCGGCACAGATACGCAGTATTTT.

The V and J genes are TRBV7-9 and TRBJ1-2, with D perhaps TRBD1 (6 bases). This CDR3 spans 14 amino acids. Per germline, CDR1 SEHNR and CDR2 FQNEAQ (reference sequence). V was clipped by 3 bases and J by 6 bases, with 14 bases between them. CDR3 DNA sequence: TGTGCCAGCAGCTTTTCTAAGGGGACAAATGGCTACACCTTC. Encoded protein: CASSFSKGTNGYTF.

This clonotype was seen a handful of times. This chain uses TRBV3-1 with TRBJ2-2; 8 bases agree with TRBD1. Germline V gene data show CDR1 as LGHDT and CDR2 as YNNKEL (reference sequence). The CDR3 is 18 amino acids. V was pared by 0 bases and J by 2 bases, with 8 bases of the junction left unmatched. For the CDR3, the DNA is TGTGCCAGCAGCCAAGATGGGGGACAGGAATTAAACACCGGGGAGCTGTTTTTT. Protein sequence: CASSQDGGQELNTGELFF.

This chain joins TRBV6-2 or TRBV6-3 and TRBJ2-1, with D possibly being TRBD2 (5 bases). Germline CDR1 is MNHEY and CDR2 is SVGEGT. V was pared by 6 bases and J by 0 bases, with 15 bases between. The CDR3 is 16 residues long. The CDR3 loop reads CASRWRTSRSYNEQFF. In DNA form, the CDR3 reads TGTGCCAGCAGATGGAGGACCTCCCGCTCCTACAATGAGCAGTTCTTC.

Only a few counts were recorded for this clonotype. This chain links TRBV28 with TRBJ2-1; 10 nucleotides line up with TRBD2. Germline CDR1 and CDR2: MDHEN and SYDVKM. Trimming took 7 bases from V and 7 from J; bases not matched to a gene: 13. The CDR3 sequence is 16 residues long. CDR3 sequence reads: CASNYLSLAGGNEQFF. The CDR3 region has the DNA TGTGCCAGCAACTACCTCAGCTTAGCGGGAGGTAATGAGCAGTTCTTC.

This clonotype turned up a few times. The chain has TRBV5-1 and TRBJ2-7, with TRBD1 matching 7 bases. V gave up 0 bases and J gave up 4 bases; unmatched junction bases: 7. Germline V gene lookup returns CDR1 SGHRS and CDR2 YFSETQ. The CDR3 totals 15 residues. Here the CDR3 DNA reads TGCGCCAGCAGCTTGGAGCTCAGGGGGTTGTACGAGCAGTACTTC. Its translation is CASSLELRGLYEQYF.

This clonotype was seen only a few times. The chain recombines TRBV12-3 or TRBV12-4 with TRBJ1-2; 7 nucleotides match TRBD1. V trimming: 5 bases; J trimming: 8 bases; junction bases outside the gene matches: 14. This CDR3 is 15 amino acids long. In DNA, the CDR3 is TGTGCCAGCAGTCTAAGACAGGGCCCGCCGGTCGGCTACACCTTC. Its translation is CASSLRQGPPVGYTF.

The chain uses TRBV9 and TRBJ1-2; no definite D call. The CDR3 totals 15 residues. From germline, CDR1 is SGDLS and CDR2 YYNGEE. V shed 0 bases and J shed 3 bases, with 12 bases lying between them. The CDR3 DNA sequence: TGTGCCAGCAGCGTAGGGGCAGGAGAGGACTATGGCTACACCTTC. Protein: CASSVGAGEDYGYTF.

V usage is TRBV30 and J usage is TRBJ2-3; D may be TRBD1 (8 bases). The germline V and J ends were trimmed by 1 base and 7 bases, with 18 bases remaining between them. This CDR3 is 15 amino acids long. CDR1 and CDR2 (germline): GTSNPN, SVGIG (reference sequence). The CDR3 DNA reads TGTGCCTGGAGTGACAGGGGGAGGGCTAGCAATACGCAGTATTTT. Translation: CAWSDRGRASNTQYF.

The chain is built from TRBV6-5 and TRBJ2-7; TRBD2 aligns across 11 bases. The V gene's germline CDR1 is MNHEY and CDR2 SVGAGI. The CDR3 spans 15 residues. J gave up 3 bases and V 6 bases, and 7 bases lay outside the gene matches. The chain's CDR3 is CASSRGTSGYYEQYF. CDR3 DNA: TGTGCCAGCAGCCGCGGGACTAGCGGATACTACGAGCAGTACTTC.

V gene TRBV7-2 combines with J gene TRBJ1-5; no clear D gene. V gave up 0 bases and J gave up 3 bases, with 3 bases separating them. Germline assignment: CDR1 SGHTA and CDR2 FQGNSA. The CDR3 is 13 residues long. The CDR3 spells CASSLALNQPQHF. CDR3 sequence (DNA): TGTGCCAGCAGCTTAGCTCTCAATCAGCCCCAGCATTTT.

The chain couples TRBV12-3 or TRBV12-4 to TRBJ2-1; tentatively, D is TRBD1 (5 bases). The CDR3 loop spans 16 amino acids. The V and J ends lost 7 bases and 3 bases respectively, with 19 bases between them. DNA of the CDR3: TGTGCCAGCACAGCTCAGGGATGGTTCGTCTACAATGAGCAGTTCTTC. Translated: CASTAQGWFVYNEQFF.

The V and J genes are TRBV9 and TRBJ2-7; 8 nucleotides match TRBD2. V lost 1 base, J lost 0 bases, and 0 bases stayed unmatched. CDR1 SGDLS and CDR2 YYNGEE come from the germline V gene. The length of the CDR3 is 14 residues. The CDR3, as DNA: TGTGCCAGCAGCGTAACTAGCGGCTCCTACGAGCAGTACTTC. Protein: CASSVTSGSYEQYF. The full variable domain, in which reference TRBV9 and TRBJ2-7 provide the parts outside the CDR3, is DSGVTQTPKHLITATGQRVTLRCSPRSGDLSVYWYQQSLDQGLQFLIQYYNGEERAKGNILERFSAQQFPDLHSELNLSSLELGDSALYFCASSVTSGSYEQYFGPGTRLTVT.

The chain carries TRBV24-1 and TRBJ2-3; 7 positions match TRBD2. The germline gives CDR1 KGHDR, CDR2 SFDVKD. The CDR3 has 16 amino acids. The trim removed 1 base at V and 2 bases at J, leaving 5 bases unmatched. CDR3 DNA: TGTGCCACCAGTGATTTACCGCGGGGGTCCACAGATACGCAGTATTTT. As protein: CATSDLPRGSTDTQYF.

This clonotype was counted at least ten times. The gene calls are TRBV4-3 and TRBJ1-5; D possibly corresponds to TRBD1 (5 bases). The V gene's germline CDR1 is LGHNA and CDR2 YSLEER. The germline V and J ends were trimmed by 1 base and 3 bases, with 16 bases remaining between them. CDR3 length: 17 residues. The CDR3 DNA reads as TGCGCCAGCAGCCAAGCCCCTCACGGGACCCTCAATCAGCCCCAGCATTTT. It codes for CASSQAPHGTLNQPQHF.

The chain combines TRBV14 with TRBJ1-4, with TRBD1 as a possible D gene (5 bases). Germline CDR1 SGHDN, CDR2 FVKESK. V was cut by 3 bases and J by 5 bases, with 13 bases left in between. The CDR3 is 15 amino acids. CDR3: CASSHRGAWNEKLFF. The CDR3 DNA follows: TGTGCCAGCAGCCACCGCGGGGCGTGGAATGAAAAACTGTTTTTT.

This clonotype turned up a few times. CDR3 nucleotide sequence: TGTGCCAGTGGCCCTCTCTTTCAGGGGGAAGAAGGCTACACCTTC. It is translated as CASGPLFQGEEGYTF. The chain couples TRBV12-3 or TRBV12-4 to TRBJ1-2; 7 bases line up with TRBD1. The J segment lost 8 bases and the V segment lost 9 bases, leaving 18 bases of the junction unmatched. The CDR3 covers 15 residues.

Only a few counts were recorded for this clonotype. The chain recombines TRBV9 with TRBJ1-1; D uncertain. Trimming removed 3 bases at V and 0 bases at J, with 9 bases between. This CDR3 has 14 amino acids. Germline V CDR1 and CDR2: SGDLS, YYNGEE. The CDR3 here is CASSASDMNTEAFF. The CDR3 nucleotides are TGTGCCAGCAGCGCCAGTGATATGAACACTGAAGCTTTCTTT.

This clonotype was seen only a few times. The chain uses TRBV19 and TRBJ1-1, with D possibly matching TRBD1 (5 bases). This CDR3 is 12 amino acids long. The germline V and J ends were trimmed by 7 bases and 7 bases, with 13 bases remaining between them. CDR1 and CDR2 (germline): LNHDA, SQIVND (reference sequence). Written as DNA, the CDR3 is TGTGCCAGTAACAACAGGTTATATGAAGCTTTCTTT. Protein: CASNNRLYEAFF.

V and J are TRBV10-3 and TRBJ1-1, with TRBD1 identical over 8 bases. The CDR3 has 14 residues. Trimming removed 6 bases from V and 4 bases from J; junction bases left unmatched: 7. Germline assignment: CDR1 ENHRY and CDR2 SYGVKD. The CDR3 reads CAIRTGGDGTEAFF. CDR3 nucleotide sequence: TGTGCCATCAGAACAGGGGGGGACGGCACTGAAGCTTTCTTT.

The chain uses TRBV6-5 and TRBJ1-1; tentatively, D is TRBD1 (5 bases). The length of the CDR3 is 16 residues. Germline CDR1 reads MNHEY; CDR2 reads SVGAGI. V was trimmed by 5 bases and J by 1 base, leaving 17 bases between them. CDR3 nucleotide sequence: TGTGCCAGCAGTAGCGGGGGGTTTACCAAGAACACTGAAGCTTTCTTT. This codes for CASSSGGFTKNTEAFF.

V is TRBV6-5 and J is TRBJ2-3; possible D gene TRBD2, 5 bases. There are 14 residues in the CDR3. Germline V gene sequence: CDR1 MNHEY, CDR2 SVGAGI. Trimming took 4 bases from V and 2 from J, leaving 10 bases between them. CDR3 bases: TGTGCCAGCAGTTTACGGGGAGTCACAGATACGCAGTATTTT. As protein: CASSLRGVTDTQYF.

This clonotype has a handful of counts. This sequence joins TRBV29-1 and TRBJ2-1; D gene unclear. The V gene's germline CDR1 is SQVTM and CDR2 ANQGSEA. Trimming took off 5 bases at V and 0 bases at J, with 8 bases between the two ends. The CDR3 loop spans 13 amino acids. This CDR3 reads CSVRRASYNEQFF. The CDR3 DNA is TGCAGCGTTAGGAGAGCCTCCTACAATGAGCAGTTCTTC.

The rearrangement uses TRBV11-1 and TRBJ2-1, with TRBD2 matching over 13 bases. J was trimmed by 4 bases and V by 5 bases; bases with no gene match: 11. The CDR3 consists of 18 residues. The germline V gene has CDR1 SGHAT and CDR2 FQDESV (reference sequence). CDR3 in amino acids: CASSTATLGLAGYNEQFF. For the CDR3, the DNA is TGTGCCAGCAGCACTGCGACGCTGGGACTAGCGGGATACAATGAGCAGTTCTTC.

The genes are TRBV7-3 and TRBJ1-2; maybe TRBD1 (5 bases). Trimming shortened V by 3 bases and J by 4 bases, and 12 bases separated the two germline ends. This CDR3 spans 14 amino acids. Germline CDR1 is SGHTA and CDR2 is FQGTGA. Written as DNA, the CDR3 is TGTGCCAGCAGCTTCGACGGCGGGGCCTATGGCTACACCTTC. This encodes CASSFDGGAYGYTF. The whole variable domain, filled in from reference TRBV7-3 and TRBJ1-2, reads GAGVSQTPSNKVTEKGKYVELRCDPISGHTALYWYRQSLGQGPEFLIYFQGTGAADDSGLPNDRFFAVRPEGSVSTLKIQRTERGDSAVYLCASSFDGGAYGYTFGSGTRLTVV.